This section outlines one T cell receptor (beta chain) sequence together with its context. Its target is not known. This sample was included in a study of response to subunit inactivated influenza vaccine. The V and J ends lost 6 bases and 0 bases, in that order; junction bases with no gene match: 4. This CDR3 is built from 16 residues. MiXCR was run by TCRdb on the RT-PCR reads, yielding one entry per CDR3 protein. In the table there are hundreds of thousands of distinct CDR3 sequences, 12% to 15% of which are singletons. Regarding the study as a whole: Authors suggested each seasonal flu vaccination may recruit only limited numbers of new T cells.

Sequencing was performed on PBMCs from blood, taken about 14 days before vaccination. V usage is TRBV12-3 or TRBV12-4 and J usage is TRBJ2-3, with 12 bases fitting TRBD2. This TCR was recovered from a man between 45 and 60 years old who received an inactivated influenza vaccine. CDR3 in DNA: TGTGCCAGCAGACGAGGGACTAGCGGGAGCACAGATACGCAGTATTTT. Amino acid sequence: CASRRGTSGSTDTQYF.